This TCR beta chain was identified during a study of blood T cell repertoires in COVID-19. About the study: Sources were T cells, B-cell-depleted T cells, or PBMCs; the material itself was cDNA or gDNA.

In the authors' workflow: Nucleated cell number was recorded as an estimate derived from reference gene primer amplification. Profiled with immunoSEQ multiplex PCR; TCRdb holds only in-frame clones, not every one. V and J calls and clone size are those listed in that table; D and trimming were worked out from the DNA. The data show roughly 150,000 clones, with approximately 83% seen just once and about 10% held by the top ten. The V end lost 6 bases, the J end lost 1 base, and 9 bases lay between the germline ends. The CDR3 covers 14 residues. Per germline, CDR1 SGHNT and CDR2 YENEEA. The chain employs TRBV11-3 and TRBJ2-2; TRBD2 might be the D (6 bases). The sequence was collected from a woman aged 80 or over with active or convalescent COVID-19. Sequencing was done on a sample of peripheral blood. The CDR3 reads CASRLGGNTGELFF. The CDR3 DNA is TGTGCCAGCAGATTGGGGGGGAACACCGGGGAGCTGTTTTTT.